This passage covers 9 T cell receptor beta chains from one sample sequenced in a study of OX40 agonist ivuxolimab in advanced cancers. The assay was immunoSEQ multiplex PCR, and TCRdb's table has in-frame clones only and misses some. The profile shows approximately 39,000 clones, approximately 78% of them singletons. Sequencing used CD4+ or CD8+ T cells sorted from blood, obtained in a trial of the OX40 agonist ivuxolimab. The receptors here all came from an adult with an advanced solid tumor such as melanoma, head and neck, liver or kidney cancer.

This clone was detected only once. The chain has TRBV28 and TRBJ1-2; 8 bases map to TRBD1. With V trimmed by 2 bases and J by 0 bases, 5 bases remained unmatched. The germline V gene has CDR1 MDHEN and CDR2 SYDVKM. The CDR3 covers 16 residues. The CDR3, as DNA: TGTGCCAGCAGTTTAGGTGGGACAGGTCCTAACTATGGCTACACCTTC. Protein sequence: CASSLGGTGPNYGYTF.

Only one count was recorded for this clone. The V and J genes are TRBV30 and TRBJ2-7; 9 nucleotides line up with TRBD1. Germline V gene data show CDR1 as GTSNPN and CDR2 as SVGIG (reference sequence). V shed 1 base and J 2 bases; nucleotides not matched to a gene: 6. The CDR3 runs to 15 residues. CDR3 amino acids: CAWSDPGQGTYEQYF. The CDR3 bases are TGTGCCTGGAGTGATCCGGGACAGGGAACCTACGAGCAGTACTTC.

The V and J genes are TRBV7-3 and TRBJ2-5, with D tentatively TRBD1 (5 bases). V lost 3 bases and J lost 5, with 10 bases in between. The CDR3 consists of 13 residues. From germline, CDR1 is SGHTA and CDR2 FQGTGA. The CDR3 reads CASSFSKGETQYF. CDR3 sequence (DNA): TGTGCCAGCAGCTTTAGTAAGGGGGAGACCCAGTACTTC.

The rearrangement links TRBV5-1 to TRBJ2-1, with TRBD2 matching over 9 bases. V lost 6 bases to trimming and J lost 6 bases; unmatched junction nucleotides: 10. Germline loops: CDR1 SGHRS, CDR2 YFSETQ. The CDR3 totals 15 residues. In DNA form, the CDR3 reads TGCGCCAGCACCGGAGAGGCGGGGGGGGGCAATGAGCAGTTCTTC. It encodes CASTGEAGGGNEQFF.

This chain uses TRBV5-1 with TRBJ2-5; 8 bases fit TRBD1. The CDR3 loop spans 15 amino acids. The J segment lost 5 bases and the V segment lost 4 bases, leaving 10 bases of the junction unmatched. Germline CDR1 is SGHRS and CDR2 is YFSETQ. This CDR3 reads CASSPRTGQEETQYF. The CDR3 bases are TGCGCCAGCAGCCCGAGGACAGGGCAAGAGGAGACCCAGTACTTC.

Points on this clone: The sample contains more than one DNA sequence encoding this CDR3. The genes are TRBV5-4 and TRBJ1-2; no firm D call. This CDR3 has 12 amino acids. V lost 2 bases and J lost 8, with 10 bases in between. CDR1 and CDR2 (germline): SGHNT, YYREEE (reference sequence). The CDR3 DNA follows: TGTGCCAGCAGCTTAGAATCGCGGGGCTACACCTTC. Its translation: CASSLESRGYTF.

The chain uses TRBV28 and TRBJ2-1; D remains unclear. Germline CDR1 reads MDHEN; CDR2 reads SYDVKM. V dropped 5 bases and J dropped 7 bases, with 12 bases sitting between them. The CDR3 spans 13 residues. Here the CDR3 reads CASSLPPRNEQFF. In DNA form, the CDR3 reads TGTGCCAGCAGTCTGCCCCCTCGTAATGAGCAGTTCTTC.

V and J are TRBV27 and TRBJ1-5; the D is unclear. The CDR3 length is 14 residues. Trimming pared 1 base from V and 7 bases from J, leaving 11 bases between. CDR1 is MNHEY and CDR2 is SMNVEV in the germline V gene (reference sequence). CDR3 in DNA: TGTGCCAGCAGTTTATATGGGGAATCGCAGCCCCAGCATTTT. Its translation is CASSLYGESQPQHF.

The V and J genes are TRBV9 and TRBJ2-3; a possible D gene is TRBD2 (5 bases). V was cut by 0 bases and J by 1 base, with 15 bases left in between. The CDR3 contains 17 residues. Looked up from germline, CDR1 is SGDLS and CDR2 is YYNGEE. This CDR3 reads CASSVAPVLEGTDTQYF. The CDR3 nucleotides read TGTGCCAGCAGCGTAGCTCCCGTTTTGGAGGGCACAGATACGCAGTATTTT. The whole variable domain, remainder taken from reference TRBV9 and TRBJ2-3, is DSGVTQTPKHLITATGQRVTLRCSPRSGDLSVYWYQQSLDQGLQFLIQYYNGEERAKGNILERFSAQQFPDLHSELNLSSLELGDSALYFCASSVAPVLEGTDTQYFGPGTRLTVL.